These 20 T cell receptor beta chains were all obtained from the same sample, sequenced in a study of breast tumors, draining lymph nodes, adjacent tissues. Each CDR3 protein is one row after TCRdb ran MiXCR on the multiplex PCR reads. The sample has 30,000 to 40,000 distinct CDR3 sequences, roughly 36% seen once. Sequencing was performed on breast tumor tissue. These receptors were collected from a female donor with breast cancer. Some clones in this sample may be carry-over from other donors' samples.

This rearrangement joins TRBV15 to TRBJ2-5; D gene unclear. Per the germline V gene, CDR1 is LNHNV and CDR2 is YYDKDF (reference sequence). The CDR3 loop spans 14 amino acids. V lost 3 bases to trimming and J lost 2 bases, with 10 bases between them. CDR3 coding DNA: TGTGCCACCAGCAGGTTCTTGAGACAAGAGACCCAGTACTTC. The encoded protein is CATSRFLRQETQYF.

This clonotype showed up many times. V gene TRBV20-1 combines with J gene TRBJ2-7, with D perhaps TRBD1 or TRBD2 (6 bases each). Germline CDR1 DFQATT, CDR2 SNEGSKA (reference sequence). There are 15 residues in the CDR3. The germline V and J ends were trimmed by 0 bases and 3 bases, with 15 bases remaining between them. The CDR3 DNA is TGCAGTGCTAGAGAGATTAGGGGGACTGACTACGAGCAGTACTTC. Translation: CSAREIRGTDYEQYF.

This clonotype has a single count. The V and J genes are TRBV4-2 and TRBJ1-6, with 7 bases identical to TRBD1. Germline-derived CDR1 and CDR2 are LGHNA and YNFKEQ. Unmatched junction bases numbered 10, after V lost 0 bases and J lost 11 bases. This CDR3 is 16 amino acids long. The CDR3 spells CASSQDWRGRLAPLHF. Here the CDR3 DNA reads TGTGCCAGCAGCCAAGATTGGAGGGGGCGATTGGCACCCCTCCACTTT.

The table lists this clonotype with many counts. This chain connects TRBV5-6 to TRBJ2-7, with 10 bases matching TRBD1. From germline, CDR1 is SGHDT and CDR2 YYEEEE. The ends lost 4 bases at V and 3 bases at J; junction bases unmatched: 7. This CDR3 contains 15 residues. The CDR3 DNA sequence: TGTGCCAGCAGCCTGGGACAGGGGATATTCTACGAGCAGTACTTC. This encodes CASSLGQGIFYEQYF.

With regard to this clonotype: Given a much more abundant clone one base away, this may be a read error. The J gene is TRBJ2-7, the V gene TRBV6-5, with no clear D. Germline V gene lookup returns CDR1 MNHEY and CDR2 SVGAGI. The CDR3 has 11 residues. The CDR3 nucleotides are TGTGTCAGCAGTTATGTAGGCGAGCAGTACTTC. It encodes CVSSYVGEQYF.

The chain has TRBV19 and TRBJ2-5; unclear D gene. The germline CDR1 and CDR2 sequences are LNHDA and SQIVND (reference sequence). Trimming left V 3 bases short and J 1 base short, with 6 bases between. The CDR3 is made up of 13 amino acids. CDR3 residues: CASSIGSQETQYF. Here the CDR3 DNA reads TGTGCCAGTAGTATTGGCAGCCAAGAGACCCAGTACTTC.

This clonotype was counted many times. V usage is TRBV10-3 and J usage is TRBJ2-1; 8 bases fit TRBD2. This CDR3 has 14 amino acids. Germline CDR1 reads ENHRY; CDR2 reads SYGVKD. Unmatched junction bases numbered 7, after V lost 4 bases and J lost 8 bases. CDR3 residues: CAISGGTRTHEQFF. For the CDR3, the DNA is TGTGCCATCAGTGGTGGGACTAGGACTCATGAGCAGTTCTTC.

As to this clonotype: The junction departs from the called germline gene at one end, perhaps through a read error. V and J are TRBV20-1 and TRBJ2-3; 7 bases line up with TRBD2. Germline V gives CDR1 DFQATT, CDR2 SNEGSKA (reference sequence). The CDR3 covers 15 residues. DNA of the CDR3: TGCAGTGCCGCGTGGGGGGGATGGGGCACAGGTACGCAGTATTTT. Translation: CSAAWGGWGTGTQYF.

This clonotype appeared many times. The V gene is TRBV20-1, the J gene TRBJ2-1, with 9 bases fitting TRBD2. Per germline, CDR1 DFQATT and CDR2 SNEGSKA (reference sequence). This CDR3 has 14 amino acids. Trimming cost V 2 bases and J 9 bases; bases outside gene matches: 8. CDR3 sequence reads: CSARLAGTAGEQFF. CDR3 sequence (DNA): TGCAGTGCTAGACTAGCGGGAACTGCTGGTGAGCAGTTCTTC.

This clonotype was found many times. The genes are TRBV12-3 or TRBV12-4 and TRBJ2-7; TRBD2 agrees at 14 bases. Losses at the gene ends were 6 bases for V and 5 bases for J; bases not matched to a gene: 6. CDR3 length: 15 residues. The CDR3 loop reads CASSPKGLAGDEQYF. CDR3 nucleotide sequence: TGTGCCAGCAGCCCTAAGGGACTAGCGGGAGACGAGCAGTACTTC.

The chain has TRBV3-1 and TRBJ2-3; possible D gene TRBD2, 6 bases. Germline CDR1 and CDR2: LGHDT and YNNKEL (reference sequence). CDR3 size: 14 residues. V lost 5 bases and J 5 bases, leaving 14 bases between the germline ends. The CDR3 spells CASSGVVGGDTQYF. CDR3 DNA sequence: TGTGCCAGCAGCGGAGTAGTGGGGGGAGATACGCAGTATTTT.

This clonotype was seen ten or more times. The chain uses TRBV12-3 or TRBV12-4 and TRBJ2-3; no clear D gene. V was pared by 2 bases and J by 1 base, with 10 bases between. The CDR3 is made up of 15 amino acids. DNA for the CDR3: TGTGCCAGCAGTTTACTAGGATTGGGCACAGATACGCAGTATTTT. It translates to CASSLLGLGTDTQYF.

V usage is TRBV5-1 and J usage is TRBJ2-7; the D is unclear. Germline assignment: CDR1 SGHRS and CDR2 YFSETQ. The V end was cut by 0 bases, the J end by 2 bases, with 6 bases between. There are 13 residues in the CDR3. As DNA, the CDR3 is TGCGCCAGCAGCTTGGGCAGTCCCTACGAGCAGTACTTC. This encodes CASSLGSPYEQYF.

This clonotype was detected only a few times. The chain combines TRBV28 with TRBJ2-1; 9 bases are shared with TRBD2. Losses at the gene ends were 6 bases for V and 3 bases for J; bases not matched to a gene: 12. The CDR3 loop spans 17 amino acids. The V gene's germline CDR1 is MDHEN and CDR2 SYDVKM. CDR3 protein: CASSSSGARSGYNEQFF. For the CDR3, the DNA is TGTGCCAGCAGCTCTAGCGGGGCCCGAAGTGGCTACAATGAGCAGTTCTTC.

This clonotype was detected only once. V gene TRBV30 combines with J gene TRBJ2-7; possible D gene TRBD2, 6 bases. Trimming removed 3 bases from V and 6 bases from J, with 18 bases in between. This CDR3 is built from 14 residues. The V gene's germline CDR1 is GTSNPN and CDR2 SVGIG (reference sequence). The CDR3 sequence is CAWRSTGVGSEQYF. CDR3 nucleotides: TGTGCCTGGAGATCTACGGGAGTGGGAAGCGAGCAGTACTTC.

This clonotype has ten or more counts. The V call is TRBV20-1, the J call TRBJ2-5, with D perhaps TRBD1 (7 bases). CDR1 DFQATT and CDR2 SNEGSKA come from the germline V gene (reference sequence). V was pared by 3 bases and J by 4 bases, with 18 bases between. The CDR3 length is 15 residues. For the CDR3, the DNA is TGCAGTGCTAGGAGAAATGGTCAGGGGGGAGAGACCCAGTACTTC. Protein: CSARRNGQGGETQYF.

Comments on this clonotype: Possible read error: a much larger clone is one base away. The genes are TRBV6-2 or TRBV6-3 and TRBJ2-7, with 9 positions matching TRBD2. Germline lookup yields CDR1 MNHEY and CDR2 SVGEGT. The CDR3 runs 14 residues. V lost 2 bases, J lost 2 bases, and 1 base stayed unmatched. The CDR3 DNA reads TGTGCCAGCAGTTACGGCGGGAGGGCCTACGAGCAGTACTTC. Translated, it gives CASSYGGRAYEQYF.

The table lists this clonotype with a few counts. The chain employs TRBV7-3 and TRBJ2-1, with TRBD1 as a possible D gene (7 bases). Deletions cut 5 bases from V and 10 bases from J, with 18 bases between. The CDR3 has 14 amino acids. CDR1 is SGHTA and CDR2 is FQGTGA in the germline V gene. The chain's CDR3 is CASSKEGAGSEQFF. The CDR3 coding sequence is TGTGCCAGCAGCAAGGAGGGGGCAGGGAGCGAGCAGTTCTTC. The full variable domain, its missing parts supplied by reference TRBV7-3 and TRBJ2-1, is GAGVSQTPSNKVTEKGKYVELRCDPISGHTALYWYRQSLGQGPEFLIYFQGTGAADDSGLPNDRFFAVRPEGSVSTLKIQRTERGDSAVYLCASSKEGAGSEQFFGPGTRLTVL.

Ten or more counts support this clonotype. The CDR3 is CASSQEHSSRGNTIYF. In nucleotides, the CDR3 is TGCGCCAGCAGCCAAGAGCATAGCTCGAGGGGAAACACCATATATTTT. This chain uses TRBV4-3 with TRBJ1-3; D uncertain. The length of the CDR3 is 16 residues. V lost 0 bases and J 4 bases, leaving 13 bases between the germline ends. Germline CDR1 is LGHNA and CDR2 is YSLEER.

V usage is TRBV18 and J usage is TRBJ1-5; unclear D gene. The CDR3 covers 15 residues. Trimming pared 2 bases from V and 1 base from J, leaving 9 bases between. CDR1 KGHSH and CDR2 LQKENI come from the germline V gene. CDR3 in DNA: TGTGCCAGCTCACCAGGCGCGGCCAGCAATCAGCCCCAGCATTTT. This encodes CASSPGAASNQPQHF.